The sample holds many counts of the clone carrying this T cell receptor beta chain. This specimen belongs to a study of T cells in Graves' hyperthyroidism and ophthalmopathy. RNA transcripts yielded amplified TCR beta CDR3 regions. The TCR CDR3 was amplified in a first-round RT-PCR using the HTBI primer set. TCRdb re-called the multiplex PCR reads through MiXCR, storing one row per CDR3 protein. The sample has fewer than 800,000 distinct CDR3 sequences; about 17% are singletons. V was pared by 5 bases and J by 7 bases, with 24 bases between. The CDR3 length is 17 residues. Germline V lookup: CDR1 SEHNR, CDR2 FQNEAQ (reference sequence).

The clonotype comes from a young man with Graves' hyperthyroidism. The chain recombines TRBV7-9 with TRBJ2-4, with D perhaps matching TRBD1 (6 bases). The sequencing sample was made of blood. The CDR3 here is CASSRSLRGATGNIQYF. Here the CDR3 DNA reads TGTGCCAGCAGCCGTTCGCTCAGGGGCGCAACCGGGAACATTCAGTACTTC.